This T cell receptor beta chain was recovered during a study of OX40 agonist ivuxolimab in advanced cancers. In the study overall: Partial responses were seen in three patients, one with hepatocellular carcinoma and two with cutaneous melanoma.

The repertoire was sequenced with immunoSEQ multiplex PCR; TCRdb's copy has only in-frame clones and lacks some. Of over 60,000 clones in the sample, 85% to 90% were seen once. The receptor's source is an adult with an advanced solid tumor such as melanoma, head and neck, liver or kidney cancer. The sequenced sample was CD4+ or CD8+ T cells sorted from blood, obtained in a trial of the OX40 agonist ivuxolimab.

CDR3 sequence (DNA): TGTGCCAGCAGTGTCGAGACAGGGAATGAGCAGTTCTTC. Translation: CASSVETGNEQFF. The chain is built from TRBV6-4 and TRBJ2-1; 7 nucleotides align to TRBD1. After removal of 4 bases from V and 7 bases from J, the junction contained 4 bases not matched to a gene. The CDR3 has 13 amino acids. Germline V gene data show CDR1 as MRHNA and CDR2 as SNTAGT.